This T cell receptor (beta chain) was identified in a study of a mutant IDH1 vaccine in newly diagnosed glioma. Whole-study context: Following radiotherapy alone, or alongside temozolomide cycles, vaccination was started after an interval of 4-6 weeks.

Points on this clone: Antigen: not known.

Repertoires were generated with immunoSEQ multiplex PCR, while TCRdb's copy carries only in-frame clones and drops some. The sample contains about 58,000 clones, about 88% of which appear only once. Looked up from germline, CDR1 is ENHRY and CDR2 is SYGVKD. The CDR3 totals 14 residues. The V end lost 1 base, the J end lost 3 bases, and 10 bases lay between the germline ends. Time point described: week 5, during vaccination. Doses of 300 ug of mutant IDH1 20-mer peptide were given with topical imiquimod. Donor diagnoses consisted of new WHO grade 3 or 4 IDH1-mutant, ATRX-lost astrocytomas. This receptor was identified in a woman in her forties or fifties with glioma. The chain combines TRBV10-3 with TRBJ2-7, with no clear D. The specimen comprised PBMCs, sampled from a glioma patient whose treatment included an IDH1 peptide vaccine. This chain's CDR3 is CAISEYPENYEQYF. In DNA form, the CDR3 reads TGTGCCATCAGTGAGTATCCAGAAAACTACGAGCAGTACTTC.